A single sample is the source of the 29 T cell receptor beta chains below, sequenced in a study of T cell clones after liver transplantation. Method: immunoSEQ multiplex PCR; TCRdb's copy keeps in-frame clones and lacks some. The sample lists 70,000 to 85,000 clones, 75% to 85% occurring once. The source was CD4+ T cells from blood, collected before liver transplant. The source is a human donor who received a liver transplant.

The rearrangement uses TRBV4-1 and TRBJ1-5, with D hard to call. Germline V gene sequence: CDR1 MGHRA, CDR2 YSYEKL. Between the trimmed V and J ends, which lost 0 bases and 3 bases, there was a span of 12 bases. The CDR3 is 16 residues long. The CDR3 DNA sequence: TGCGCCAGCAGCCAAGATATCGCAAGTTACAATCAGCCCCAGCATTTT. As protein: CASSQDIASYNQPQHF.

The chain combines TRBV28 with TRBJ1-2; 8 bases agree with TRBD1. Germline CDR1 reads MDHEN; CDR2 reads SYDVKM. The CDR3 runs to 16 residues. The trim removed 6 bases at V and 3 bases at J, leaving 12 bases unmatched. The CDR3 spells CASSPWTGFWDYGYTF. The CDR3 nucleotides are TGTGCCAGCAGCCCCTGGACAGGGTTCTGGGACTATGGCTACACCTTC.

This clone was seen a few times. This chain links TRBV18 with TRBJ2-1; the match to TRBD2 covers 10 bases. Germline values: CDR1 KGHSH, CDR2 LQKENI. The CDR3 has 15 residues. With 1 base clipped from V and 12 bases from J, the junction kept 9 bases outside the gene matches. CDR3 DNA: TGTGCCAGCTCACCACAGCGGGAGGGCCGAGGTGGGCAGTTCTTC. This codes for CASSPQREGRGGQFF.

This clone was found a few times. This CDR3 is CASSGFPGQSGRPYEQYF. CDR3 nucleotide sequence: TGTGCCAGCAGTGGGTTTCCGGGACAGAGCGGTAGGCCCTACGAGCAGTACTTC. The gene calls are TRBV6-1 and TRBJ2-7; 7 nucleotides align to TRBD1. Unmatched junction bases numbered 17, after V lost 4 bases and J lost 2 bases. Germline V lookup: CDR1 MNHNS, CDR2 SASEGT. The CDR3 has 18 residues.

The chain has TRBV14 and TRBJ2-7, with 11 nucleotides matching TRBD2. Trimming removed 4 bases from V and 2 bases from J; junction bases left unmatched: 10. Germline V gene data show CDR1 as SGHDN and CDR2 as FVKESK. The CDR3 totals 17 residues. The CDR3 DNA reads TGTGCCAGCAGCCTTTCTCGGGGACTAGCGGACGCCTACGAGCAGTACTTC. Translated: CASSLSRGLADAYEQYF.

The gene calls are TRBV6-9 and TRBJ2-1; D tentatively reads TRBD1 or TRBD2 (6 bases each). The V end lost 2 bases, the J end lost 9 bases, and 20 bases lay between the germline ends. The length of the CDR3 is 16 residues. Germline V gives CDR1 MNHGY, CDR2 SVAAGI. This CDR3 reads CASSYRAGGGYSEQFF. CDR3 nucleotide sequence: TGTGCCAGCAGTTATCGCGCCGGGGGCGGATATAGTGAGCAGTTCTTC.

The CDR3 here is CASSYGSRNTEAFF. The CDR3 region has the DNA TGTGCCAGCAGTTACGGGAGCCGGAACACTGAAGCTTTCTTT. This chain joins TRBV6-6 and TRBJ1-1, with unresolved D. The CDR3 covers 14 residues. The germline gives CDR1 MNHNY, CDR2 SVGAGI (reference sequence). V lost 2 bases and J lost 1, with 8 bases in between.

Remarks on this clone: One junction end disagrees with the germline gene, perhaps due to a read error. The CDR3 sequence is CASSASPDQYNEQFF. The CDR3 bases are TGTGCTAGCAGCGCCTCGCCGGACCAATACAATGAGCAGTTCTTC. The chain recombines TRBV7-7 with TRBJ2-1; unclear D gene. Looked up from germline, CDR1 is SSHAT and CDR2 is FNYEAQ (reference sequence). The CDR3 covers 15 residues.

This clone was found once. This chain uses TRBV7-9 with TRBJ2-2; TRBD2 agrees at 12 bases. Trimming at V came to 6 bases and at J to 6 bases, leaving 8 bases not matched to a gene. Germline CDR1 reads SEHNR; CDR2 reads FQNEAQ (reference sequence). This CDR3 comprises 16 residues. The CDR3 reads CASRRTSGNRPGELFF. For the CDR3, the DNA is TGTGCCAGCAGGAGGACTAGCGGGAACCGTCCCGGGGAGCTGTTTTTT.

J is TRBJ2-2 and V is TRBV5-1; no definite D call. The V end was cut by 4 bases, the J end by 1 base, with 14 bases between. This CDR3 has 16 amino acids. From germline, CDR1 is SGHRS and CDR2 YFSETQ. CDR3 protein: CASSVGFGQNTGELFF. In DNA, the CDR3 is TGCGCCAGCAGCGTGGGGTTTGGGCAGAACACCGGGGAGCTGTTTTTT. The full variable domain, completed using reference TRBV5-1 and TRBJ2-2, is KAGVTQTPRYLIKTRGQQVTLSCSPISGHRSVSWYQQTPGQGLQFLFEYFSETQRNKGNFPGRFSGRQFSNSRSEMNVSTLELGDSALYLCASSVGFGQNTGELFFGEGSRLTVL.

The rearrangement links TRBV29-1 to TRBJ2-5; 8 bases are a match to TRBD1. V trimming: 6 bases; J trimming: 0 bases; junction bases outside the gene matches: 6. This CDR3 is built from 14 residues. Germline V gene lookup returns CDR1 SQVTM and CDR2 ANQGSEA. CDR3 DNA: TGCAGCGTCTACAGGGGGTTGTACCAAGAGACCCAGTACTTC. This sequence encodes CSVYRGLYQETQYF. The full variable domain, with the rest looked up from reference TRBV29-1 and TRBJ2-5, is SAVISQKPSRDICQRGTSLTIQCQVDSQVTMMFWYRQQPGQSLTLIATANQGSEATYESGFVIDKFPISRPNLTFSTLTVSNMSPEDSSIYLCSVYRGLYQETQYFGPGTRLLVL.

This sequence joins TRBV19 and TRBJ2-3; tentatively, D is TRBD1 (6 bases). The germline V gene encodes CDR1 LNHDA and CDR2 SQIVND (reference sequence). The length of the CDR3 is 15 residues. The V and J ends lost 6 bases and 1 base respectively, with 14 bases between them. DNA for the CDR3: TGTGCCAGTAGAGAGCAGGGGCCTCGCACAGATACGCAGTATTTT. This encodes CASREQGPRTDTQYF.

The gene calls are TRBV7-6 and TRBJ1-1, with 7 bases lining up with TRBD1. The CDR3 has 17 residues. Germline lookup yields CDR1 SGHVS and CDR2 FNYEAQ. The V gene end was trimmed by 0 bases and the J gene end by 6 bases; junction bases not matched to a gene: 13. The CDR3 coding sequence is TGTGCCAGCAGCTTAGCGCTAAGCCGGAAAGGGGGCTCTGAAGCTTTCTTT. This gives the protein CASSLALSRKGGSEAFF.

This chain links TRBV5-5 with TRBJ2-7, with D tentatively TRBD1 (5 bases). CDR1 and CDR2 from the germline V gene are SGHKS and YYEKEE (reference sequence). V lost 2 bases, J lost 1 base, and 13 bases lay in between. The CDR3 covers 15 residues. The CDR3 DNA sequence: TGTGCCAGCAGCTTAAATTGGGCAGGGTCCTACGAGCAGTACTTC. Its protein is CASSLNWAGSYEQYF.

The chain joins TRBV7-2 to TRBJ2-1; 9 nucleotides agree with TRBD2. The CDR3 is 15 amino acids. Unmatched junction bases numbered 11, after V lost 5 bases and J lost 9 bases. CDR1 is SGHTA, CDR2 FQGNSA, per germline. CDR3 sequence reads: CASSTVAGALGEQFF. CDR3 in DNA: TGTGCCAGCAGCACAGTAGCGGGAGCCTTGGGTGAGCAGTTCTTC. Using reference TRBV7-2 and TRBJ2-1 for the parts outside the CDR3, the full variable domain is GAGVSQSPSNKVTEKGKDVELRCDPISGHTALYWYRQSLGQGLEFLIYFQGNSAPDKSGLPSDRFSAERTGGSVSTLTIQRTQQEDSAVYLCASSTVAGALGEQFFGPGTRLTVL.

This chain joins TRBV6-5 and TRBJ1-5; no definite D call. In germline, CDR1 is MNHEY, CDR2 SVGAGI. This CDR3 region has 13 residues. Between the trimmed V and J ends, which lost 4 bases and 6 bases, there was a span of 10 bases. CDR3 loop: CASSLRGSQPQHF. CDR3 coding DNA: TGTGCCAGCAGTTTACGGGGAAGTCAGCCCCAGCATTTT.

J is TRBJ2-3 and V is TRBV7-2, with D perhaps matching TRBD2 (5 bases). V gave up 5 bases and J gave up 6 bases, with 12 bases separating them. In germline, CDR1 is SGHTA, CDR2 FQGNSA. CDR3 size: 13 residues. CDR3 amino acids: CASSKLVGDTQYF. The CDR3 DNA reads as TGTGCCAGCAGCAAACTAGTAGGGGATACGCAGTATTTT.

In this sample, this clone turned up once. The V gene is TRBV5-1, the J gene TRBJ1-3; the match to TRBD1 covers 7 bases. The CDR3 runs to 15 residues. Per germline, CDR1 SGHRS and CDR2 YFSETQ. With 2 bases clipped from V and 4 bases from J, the junction kept 6 bases outside the gene matches. In nucleotides, the CDR3 is TGCGCCAGCAGCTTCTCAGGGGGACTGGGAAACACCATATATTTT. It encodes CASSFSGGLGNTIYF.

The chain combines TRBV11-2 with TRBJ2-2; no clear D gene. V lost 5 bases and J 6 bases, leaving 10 bases between the germline ends. Germline V lookup: CDR1 SGHAT, CDR2 FQNNGV. This CDR3 is 13 amino acids long. Here the CDR3 reads CASSPMIAGELFF. As DNA, the CDR3 is TGTGCCAGCAGCCCAATGATCGCCGGGGAGCTGTTTTTT. The full variable domain, rest sourced from reference TRBV11-2 and TRBJ2-2, is EAGVAQSPRYKIIEKRQSVAFWCNPISGHATLYWYQQILGQGPKLLIQFQNNGVVDDSQLPKDRFSAERLKGVDSTLKIQPAKLEDSAVYLCASSPMIAGELFFGEGSRLTVL.

The chain joins TRBV28 to TRBJ2-7; the match to TRBD1 covers 7 bases. J lost 3 bases, V lost 6 bases, and 5 bases had no gene match. Germline V CDR1 and CDR2: MDHEN, SYDVKM. The CDR3 sequence is 13 residues long. The CDR3 DNA sequence: TGTGCCAGCAGCCCGCAGGGGGACTACGAGCAGTACTTC. This gives the protein CASSPQGDYEQYF.

This clone was recorded a few times. The J gene is TRBJ1-2, the V gene TRBV18, with TRBD1 matching over 8 bases. Germline lookup yields CDR1 KGHSH and CDR2 LQKENI. Losses at the gene ends were 6 bases for V and 8 bases for J; bases not matched to a gene: 17. This CDR3 spans 16 amino acids. CDR3 in DNA: TGTGCCAGCTCTACTACCCCGGGACAGGCCCCGGGGGGCTACACCTTC. This gives the protein CASSTTPGQAPGGYTF.

The rearrangement uses TRBV7-9 and TRBJ2-3; TRBD2 aligns across 7 bases. CDR1 is SEHNR and CDR2 is FQNEAQ in the germline V gene (reference sequence). V shed 3 bases, J shed 6 bases, and the junction held 15 bases outside the gene matches. CDR3 length equals 17 residues. The CDR3 coding sequence is TGTGCCAGCAGCTTGGGTTGGCTAGCGGACGCTTCGGATACGCAGTATTTT. Translation gives CASSLGWLADASDTQYF.

V usage is TRBV5-6 and J usage is TRBJ2-7; D is possibly TRBD1 or TRBD2 (5 bases each). The CDR3 contains 13 residues. Germline V lookup: CDR1 SGHDT, CDR2 YYEEEE. Between the trimmed V and J ends, which lost 3 bases and 4 bases, there was a span of 11 bases. CDR3 in amino acids: CASSWGTRYEQYF. The CDR3 coding sequence is TGTGCCAGCAGCTGGGGGACCCGGTACGAGCAGTACTTC.

CDR3 protein: CSVEGSGANVLTF. The CDR3 bases are TGCAGCGTTGAGGGCTCTGGGGCCAACGTCCTGACTTTC. V gene TRBV29-1 combines with J gene TRBJ2-6; D not certain. This CDR3 is 13 amino acids long. CDR1 and CDR2 from the germline V gene are SQVTM and ANQGSEA. The ends were cut back, 3 bases at V and 0 bases at J, with 3 bases in the middle.

The chain couples TRBV5-1 to TRBJ1-4; TRBD1 is a possible D gene (6 bases). Trimming took 0 bases from V and 7 from J, leaving 13 bases between them. Germline CDR1 is SGHRS and CDR2 is YFSETQ. This CDR3 is 15 amino acids long. CDR3 DNA: TGCGCCAGCAGCTTGGCCGGGGGGCGAGGTGAAAAACTGTTTTTT. This codes for CASSLAGGRGEKLFF. Looking up the rest from reference TRBV5-1 and TRBJ1-4 gives the full variable domain: KAGVTQTPRYLIKTRGQQVTLSCSPISGHRSVSWYQQTPGQGLQFLFEYFSETQRNKGNFPGRFSGRQFSNSRSEMNVSTLELGDSALYLCASSLAGGRGEKLFFGSGTQLSVL.

This chain connects TRBV28 to TRBJ2-7; 11 positions agree with TRBD2. V gave up 5 bases and J gave up 4 bases; unmatched junction bases: 10. Germline V gene data show CDR1 as MDHEN and CDR2 as SYDVKM. This CDR3 is built from 16 residues. CDR3 amino acids: CASSTPTSGRVYEQYF. The CDR3 nucleotides read TGTGCCAGCAGTACACCAACTAGCGGGAGAGTTTACGAGCAGTACTTC.

The V gene is TRBV7-9, the J gene TRBJ1-1, with D possibly TRBD1 on 6 matching bases. The CDR3 runs 12 residues. Germline CDR1 and CDR2: SEHNR and FQNEAQ (reference sequence). Trimming took off 6 bases at V and 11 bases at J, with 16 bases between the two ends. CDR3: CASSPTGIGAFF. The CDR3 DNA reads TGTGCCAGCAGTCCAACAGGGATTGGCGCTTTCTTT.

V is TRBV2 and J is TRBJ1-5; D gene uncertain. The CDR3 length is 14 residues. V was trimmed by 7 bases and J by 0 bases, leaving 10 bases between them. Germline CDR1 SNHLY, CDR2 FYNNEI. The CDR3 DNA reads as TGTGCCAGCACCCGACTGAATAGCAATCAGCCCCAGCATTTT. Its translation: CASTRLNSNQPQHF. The complete variable domain, with remaining parts taken from reference TRBV2 and TRBJ1-5, reads EPEVTQTPSHQVTQMGQEVILRCVPISNHLYFYWYRQILGQKVEFLVSFYNNEISEKSEIFDDQFSVERPDGSNFTLKIRSTKLEDSAMYFCASTRLNSNQPQHFGDGTRLSIL.

The genes are TRBV6-1 and TRBJ2-7, with D maybe TRBD1 (6 bases). Germline-derived CDR1 and CDR2 are MNHNS and SASEGT. Trimming took off 7 bases at V and 3 bases at J, with 13 bases between the two ends. The CDR3 sequence is 13 residues long. DNA for the CDR3: TGTGCCAGCACTGTGACAGGACTCTACGAGCAGTACTTC. Protein sequence: CASTVTGLYEQYF.